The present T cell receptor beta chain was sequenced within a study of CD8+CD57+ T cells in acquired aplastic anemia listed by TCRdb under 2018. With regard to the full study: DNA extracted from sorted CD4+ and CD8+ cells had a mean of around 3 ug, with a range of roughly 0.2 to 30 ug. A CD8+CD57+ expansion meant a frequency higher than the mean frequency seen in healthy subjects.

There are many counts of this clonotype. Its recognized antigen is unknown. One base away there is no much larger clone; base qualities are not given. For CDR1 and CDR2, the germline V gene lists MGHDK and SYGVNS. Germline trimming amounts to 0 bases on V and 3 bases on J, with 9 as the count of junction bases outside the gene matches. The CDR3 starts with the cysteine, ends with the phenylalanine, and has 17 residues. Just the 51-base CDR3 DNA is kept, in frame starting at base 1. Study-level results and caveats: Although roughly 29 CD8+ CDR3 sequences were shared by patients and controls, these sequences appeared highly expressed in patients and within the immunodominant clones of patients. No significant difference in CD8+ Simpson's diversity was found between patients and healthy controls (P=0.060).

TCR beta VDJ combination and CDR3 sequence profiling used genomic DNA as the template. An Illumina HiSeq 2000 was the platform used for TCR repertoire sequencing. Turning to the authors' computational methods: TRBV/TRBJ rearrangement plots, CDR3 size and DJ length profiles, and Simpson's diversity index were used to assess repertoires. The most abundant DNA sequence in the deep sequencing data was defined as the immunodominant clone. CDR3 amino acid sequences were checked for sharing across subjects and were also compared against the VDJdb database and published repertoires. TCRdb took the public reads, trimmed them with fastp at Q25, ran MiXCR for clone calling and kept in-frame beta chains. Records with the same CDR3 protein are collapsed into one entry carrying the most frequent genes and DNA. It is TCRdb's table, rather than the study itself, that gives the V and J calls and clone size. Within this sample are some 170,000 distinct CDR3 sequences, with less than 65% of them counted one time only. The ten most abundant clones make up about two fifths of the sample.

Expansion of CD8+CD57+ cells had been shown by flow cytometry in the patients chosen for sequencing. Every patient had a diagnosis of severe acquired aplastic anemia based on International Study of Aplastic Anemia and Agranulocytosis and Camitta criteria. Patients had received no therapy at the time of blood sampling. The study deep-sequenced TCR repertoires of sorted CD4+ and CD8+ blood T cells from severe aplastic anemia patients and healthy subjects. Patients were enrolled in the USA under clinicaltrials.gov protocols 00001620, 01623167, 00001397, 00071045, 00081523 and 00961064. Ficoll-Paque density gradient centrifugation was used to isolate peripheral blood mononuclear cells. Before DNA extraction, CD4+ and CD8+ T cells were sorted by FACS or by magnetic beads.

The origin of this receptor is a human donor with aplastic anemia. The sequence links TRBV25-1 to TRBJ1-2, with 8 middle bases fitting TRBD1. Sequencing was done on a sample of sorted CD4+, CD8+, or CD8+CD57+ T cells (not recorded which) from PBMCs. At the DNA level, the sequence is TGTGCCAGCAGTGAATATCATCGGACAGGGTTGGACTATGGCTACACCTTC. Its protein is CASSEYHRTGLDYGYTF.